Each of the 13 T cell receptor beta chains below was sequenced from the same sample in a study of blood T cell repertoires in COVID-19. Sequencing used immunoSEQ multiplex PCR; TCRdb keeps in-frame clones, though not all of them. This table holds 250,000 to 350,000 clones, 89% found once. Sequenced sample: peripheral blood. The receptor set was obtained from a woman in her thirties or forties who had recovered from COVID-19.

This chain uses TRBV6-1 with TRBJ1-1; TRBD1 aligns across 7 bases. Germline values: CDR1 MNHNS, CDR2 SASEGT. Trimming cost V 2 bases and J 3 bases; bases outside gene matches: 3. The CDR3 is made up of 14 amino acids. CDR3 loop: CASSESGQYTEAFF. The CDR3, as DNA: TGTGCCAGCAGTGAATCGGGACAGTACACTGAAGCTTTCTTT.

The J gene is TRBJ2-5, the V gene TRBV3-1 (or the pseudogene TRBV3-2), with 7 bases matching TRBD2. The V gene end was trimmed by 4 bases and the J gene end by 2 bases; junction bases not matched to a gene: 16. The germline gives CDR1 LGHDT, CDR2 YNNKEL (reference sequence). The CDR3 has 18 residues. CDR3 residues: CASSPTSEPLRAQETQYF. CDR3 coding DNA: TGTGCCAGCAGCCCCACTAGCGAACCCCTCCGAGCACAAGAGACCCAGTACTTC.

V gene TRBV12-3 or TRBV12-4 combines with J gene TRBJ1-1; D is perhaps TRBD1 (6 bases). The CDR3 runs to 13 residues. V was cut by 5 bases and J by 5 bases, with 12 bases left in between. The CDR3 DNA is TGTGCCAGCAGTATCACAGGGAGTACTGAAGCTTTCTTT. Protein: CASSITGSTEAFF.

Here the CDR3 reads CASSTKLAGLPYEQYF. The CDR3 nucleotides are TGTGCCAGTAGTACGAAGCTAGCGGGACTCCCCTACGAGCAGTACTTC. The genes are TRBV19 and TRBJ2-7; 9 nucleotides agree with TRBD2. The trim removed 4 bases at V and 2 bases at J, leaving 9 bases unmatched. There are 16 residues in the CDR3. The germline V gene encodes CDR1 LNHDA and CDR2 SQIVND (reference sequence).

CDR3 residues: CASSLAGGTTGELFF. In nucleotides, the CDR3 is TGTGCCAGCAGCTTAGCAGGGGGGACCACCGGGGAGCTGTTTTTT. The J gene is TRBJ2-2, the V gene TRBV11-3; D is possibly TRBD1 (7 bases). The germline gives CDR1 SGHNT, CDR2 YENEEA. V was clipped by 1 base and J by 4 bases, with 10 bases between them. The CDR3 is made up of 15 amino acids.

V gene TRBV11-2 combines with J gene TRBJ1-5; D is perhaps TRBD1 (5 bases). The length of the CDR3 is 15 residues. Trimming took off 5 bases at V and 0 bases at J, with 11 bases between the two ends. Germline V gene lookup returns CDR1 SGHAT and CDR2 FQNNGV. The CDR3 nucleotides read TGTGCCAGCAGCCCCCAGGGCAATAGCAATCAGCCCCAGCATTTT. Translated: CASSPQGNSNQPQHF.

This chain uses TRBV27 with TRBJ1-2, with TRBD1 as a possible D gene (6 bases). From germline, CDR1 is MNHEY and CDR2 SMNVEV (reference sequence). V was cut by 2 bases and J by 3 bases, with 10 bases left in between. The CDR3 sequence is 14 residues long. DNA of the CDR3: TGTGCCAGCAGTTTAAACAGGGATCACTATGGCTACACCTTC. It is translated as CASSLNRDHYGYTF.

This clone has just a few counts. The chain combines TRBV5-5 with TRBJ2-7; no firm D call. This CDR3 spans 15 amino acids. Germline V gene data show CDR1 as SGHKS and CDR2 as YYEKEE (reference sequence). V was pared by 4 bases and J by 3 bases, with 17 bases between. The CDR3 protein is CASSPDSARGYEQYF. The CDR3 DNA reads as TGTGCCAGCAGCCCAGACTCGGCGAGAGGCTACGAGCAGTACTTC.

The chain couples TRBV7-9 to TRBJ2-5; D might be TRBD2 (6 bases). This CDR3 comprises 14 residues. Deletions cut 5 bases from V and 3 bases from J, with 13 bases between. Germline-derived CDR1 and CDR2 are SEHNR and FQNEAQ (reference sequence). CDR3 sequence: CASSRGTGEETQYF. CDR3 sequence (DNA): TGTGCCAGCAGCCGAGGGACGGGAGAAGAGACCCAGTACTTC.

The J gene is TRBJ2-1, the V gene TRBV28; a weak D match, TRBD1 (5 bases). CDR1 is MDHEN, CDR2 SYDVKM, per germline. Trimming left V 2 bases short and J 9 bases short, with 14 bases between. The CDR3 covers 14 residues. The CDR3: CASSLLLGAGEQFF. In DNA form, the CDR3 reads TGTGCCAGCAGTTTACTCTTAGGGGCCGGTGAGCAGTTCTTC.

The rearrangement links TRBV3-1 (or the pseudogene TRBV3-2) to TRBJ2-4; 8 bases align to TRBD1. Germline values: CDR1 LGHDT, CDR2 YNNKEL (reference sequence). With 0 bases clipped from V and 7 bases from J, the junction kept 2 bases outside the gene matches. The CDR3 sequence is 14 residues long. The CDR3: CASSQETGVNIQYF. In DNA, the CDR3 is TGTGCCAGCAGCCAAGAGACAGGGGTTAACATTCAGTACTTC.

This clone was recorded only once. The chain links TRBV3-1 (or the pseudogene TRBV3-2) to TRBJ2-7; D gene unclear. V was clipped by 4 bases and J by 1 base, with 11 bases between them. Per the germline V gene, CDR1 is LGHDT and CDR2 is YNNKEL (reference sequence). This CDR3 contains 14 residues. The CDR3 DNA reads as TGTGCCAGCAGCCTCGAGTTGGTGTCCTACGAGCAGTACTTC. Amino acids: CASSLELVSYEQYF.

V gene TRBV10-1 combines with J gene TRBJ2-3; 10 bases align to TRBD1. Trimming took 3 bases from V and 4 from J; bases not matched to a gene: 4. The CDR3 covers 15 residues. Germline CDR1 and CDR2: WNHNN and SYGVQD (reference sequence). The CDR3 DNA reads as TGCGCCAGCAGTGACCCCGGGACAGGGGCAGATACGCAGTATTTT. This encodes CASSDPGTGADTQYF.